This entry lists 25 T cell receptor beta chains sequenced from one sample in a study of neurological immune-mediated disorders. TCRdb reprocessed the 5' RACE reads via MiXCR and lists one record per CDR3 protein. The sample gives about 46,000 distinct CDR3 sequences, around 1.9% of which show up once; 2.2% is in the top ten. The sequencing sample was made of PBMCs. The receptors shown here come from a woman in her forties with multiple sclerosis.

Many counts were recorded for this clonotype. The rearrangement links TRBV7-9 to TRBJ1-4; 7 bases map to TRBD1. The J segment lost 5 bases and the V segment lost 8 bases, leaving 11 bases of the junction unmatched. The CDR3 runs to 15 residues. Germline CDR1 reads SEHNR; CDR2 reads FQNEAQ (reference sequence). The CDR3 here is CASGVRQGSNEKLFF. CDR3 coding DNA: TGTGCCAGCGGCGTGAGACAGGGCAGCAATGAAAAACTGTTTTTT.

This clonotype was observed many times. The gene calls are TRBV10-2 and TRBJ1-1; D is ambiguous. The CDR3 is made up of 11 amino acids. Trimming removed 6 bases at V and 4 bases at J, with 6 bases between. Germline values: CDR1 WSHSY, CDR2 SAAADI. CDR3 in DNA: TGCGCCAGCAGACGGTCCACTGAAGCTTTCTTT. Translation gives CASRRSTEAFF.

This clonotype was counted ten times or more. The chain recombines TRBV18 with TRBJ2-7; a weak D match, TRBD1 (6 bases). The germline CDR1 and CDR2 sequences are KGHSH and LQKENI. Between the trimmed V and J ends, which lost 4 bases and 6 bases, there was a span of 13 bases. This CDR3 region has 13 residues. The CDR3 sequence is CASSRGHLFEQYF. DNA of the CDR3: TGTGCCAGCTCACGGGGACACCTTTTCGAGCAGTACTTC.

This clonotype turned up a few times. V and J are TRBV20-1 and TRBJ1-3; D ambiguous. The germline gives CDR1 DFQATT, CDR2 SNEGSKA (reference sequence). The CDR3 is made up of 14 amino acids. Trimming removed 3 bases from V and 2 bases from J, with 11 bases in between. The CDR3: CSARDGAPGNTIYF. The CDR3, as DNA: TGCAGTGCTAGGGACGGAGCGCCTGGAAACACCATATATTTT.

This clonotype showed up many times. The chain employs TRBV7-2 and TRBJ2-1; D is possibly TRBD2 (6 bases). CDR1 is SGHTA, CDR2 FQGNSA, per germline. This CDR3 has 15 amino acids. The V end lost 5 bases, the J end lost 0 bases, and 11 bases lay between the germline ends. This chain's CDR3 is CASSPRGGSYNEQFF. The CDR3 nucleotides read TGTGCCAGCAGCCCCCGGGGAGGCTCCTACAATGAGCAGTTCTTC.

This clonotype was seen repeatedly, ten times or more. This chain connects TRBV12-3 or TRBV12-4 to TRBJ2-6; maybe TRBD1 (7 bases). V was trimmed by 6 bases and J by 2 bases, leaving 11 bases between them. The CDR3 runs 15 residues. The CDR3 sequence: CASSSRGAGANVLTF. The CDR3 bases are TGTGCCAGCAGCTCCAGGGGGGCTGGGGCCAACGTCCTGACTTTC.

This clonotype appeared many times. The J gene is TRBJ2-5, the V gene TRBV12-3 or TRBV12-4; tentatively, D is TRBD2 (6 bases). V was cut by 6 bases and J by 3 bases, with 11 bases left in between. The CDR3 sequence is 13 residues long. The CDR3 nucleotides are TGTGCCAGCAGCTCTAGCGTAGAAGAGACCCAGTACTTC. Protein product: CASSSSVEETQYF.

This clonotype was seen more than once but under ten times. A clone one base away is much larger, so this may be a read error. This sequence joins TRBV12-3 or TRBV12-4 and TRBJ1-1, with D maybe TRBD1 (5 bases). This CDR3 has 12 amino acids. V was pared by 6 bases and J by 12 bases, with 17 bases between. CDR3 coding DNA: TGTGCCAGCAGCCTCGGGGACGGGGGATCTTTCTTT. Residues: CASSLGDGGSFF.

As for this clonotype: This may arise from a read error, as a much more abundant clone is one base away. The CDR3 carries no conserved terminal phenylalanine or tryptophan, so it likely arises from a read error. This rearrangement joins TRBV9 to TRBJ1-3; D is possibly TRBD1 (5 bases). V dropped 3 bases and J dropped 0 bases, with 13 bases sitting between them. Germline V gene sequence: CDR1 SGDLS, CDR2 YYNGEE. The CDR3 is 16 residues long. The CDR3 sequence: CASSAQGLYSGNTIYC. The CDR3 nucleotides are TGTGCCAGCAGCGCCCAGGGACTTTACTCTGGAAACACCATATATTGT.

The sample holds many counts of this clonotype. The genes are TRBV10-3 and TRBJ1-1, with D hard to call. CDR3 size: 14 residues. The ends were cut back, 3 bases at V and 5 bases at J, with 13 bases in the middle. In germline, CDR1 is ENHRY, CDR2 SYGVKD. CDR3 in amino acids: CAISDIGLRTEAFF. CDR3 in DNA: TGTGCCATCAGTGATATTGGTTTACGGACTGAAGCTTTCTTT.

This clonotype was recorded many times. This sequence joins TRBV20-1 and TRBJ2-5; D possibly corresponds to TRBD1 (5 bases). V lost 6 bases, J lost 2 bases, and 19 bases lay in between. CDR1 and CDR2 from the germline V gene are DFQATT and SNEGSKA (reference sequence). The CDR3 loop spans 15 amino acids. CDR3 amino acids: CSAHAQGVTQETQYF. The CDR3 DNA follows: TGCAGTGCCCATGCCCAGGGCGTAACTCAAGAGACCCAGTACTTC.

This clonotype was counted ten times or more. The CDR3 nucleotides are TGTGCCAGCAGCCTGAGCGGGGGGCTCTCCTACGAGCAGTACTTC. Translating gives CASSLSGGLSYEQYF. This chain connects TRBV7-3 to TRBJ2-7; 9 bases fit TRBD2. In germline, CDR1 is SGHTA, CDR2 FQGTGA. The CDR3 contains 15 residues. V gave up 5 bases and J gave up 0 bases; unmatched junction bases: 5.

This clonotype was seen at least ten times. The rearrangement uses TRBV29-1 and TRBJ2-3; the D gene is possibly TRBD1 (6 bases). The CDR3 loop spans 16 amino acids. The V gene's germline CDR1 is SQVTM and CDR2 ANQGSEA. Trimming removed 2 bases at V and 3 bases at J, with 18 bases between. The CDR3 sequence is CSVELPVIGTTDTQYF. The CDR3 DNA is TGCAGCGTTGAATTGCCGGTGATCGGGACAACAGATACGCAGTATTTT.

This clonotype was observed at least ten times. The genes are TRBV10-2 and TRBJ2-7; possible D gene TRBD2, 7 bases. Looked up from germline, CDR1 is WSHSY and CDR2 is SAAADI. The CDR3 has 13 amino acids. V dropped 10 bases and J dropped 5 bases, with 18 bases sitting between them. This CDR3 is CANSPGRGDEQYF. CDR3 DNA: TGCGCCAATTCGCCGGGGAGGGGGGACGAGCAGTACTTC.

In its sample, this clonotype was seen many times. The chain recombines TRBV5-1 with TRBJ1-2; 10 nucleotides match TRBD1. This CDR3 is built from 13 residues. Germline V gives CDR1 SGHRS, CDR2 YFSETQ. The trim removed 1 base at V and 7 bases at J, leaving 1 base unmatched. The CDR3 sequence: CASSLRDRGGYTF. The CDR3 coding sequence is TGCGCCAGCAGCTTGCGGGACAGGGGTGGCTACACCTTC.

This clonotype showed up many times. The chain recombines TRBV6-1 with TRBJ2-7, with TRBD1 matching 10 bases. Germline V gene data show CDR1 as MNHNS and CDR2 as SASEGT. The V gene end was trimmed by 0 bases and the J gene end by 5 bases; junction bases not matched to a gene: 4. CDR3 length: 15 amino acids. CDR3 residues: CASSEAGTGVDEQYF. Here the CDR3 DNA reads TGTGCCAGCAGTGAAGCCGGGACAGGGGTGGACGAGCAGTACTTC.

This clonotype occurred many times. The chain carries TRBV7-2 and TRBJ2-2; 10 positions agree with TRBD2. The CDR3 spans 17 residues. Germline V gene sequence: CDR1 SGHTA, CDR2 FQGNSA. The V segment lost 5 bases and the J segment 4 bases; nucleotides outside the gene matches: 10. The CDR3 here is CASSTKRGGSRTGELFF. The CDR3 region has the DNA TGTGCCAGCAGCACCAAGCGGGGGGGTTCGCGCACCGGGGAGCTGTTTTTT.

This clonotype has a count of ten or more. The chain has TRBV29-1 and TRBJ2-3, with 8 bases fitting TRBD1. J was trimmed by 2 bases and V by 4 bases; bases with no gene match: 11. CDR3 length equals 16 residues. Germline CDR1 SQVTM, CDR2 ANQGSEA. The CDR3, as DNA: TGCAGCGTTGTAGGACAGGGAACCGGCCCCACAGATACGCAGTATTTT. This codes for CSVVGQGTGPTDTQYF.

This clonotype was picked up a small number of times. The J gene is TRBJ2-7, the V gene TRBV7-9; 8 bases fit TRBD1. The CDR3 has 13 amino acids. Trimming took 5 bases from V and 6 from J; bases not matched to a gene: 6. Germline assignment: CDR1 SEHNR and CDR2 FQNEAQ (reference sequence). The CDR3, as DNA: TGTGCCAGCAGCCTGGACAGGGTGGGCGAGCAGTACTTC. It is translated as CASSLDRVGEQYF. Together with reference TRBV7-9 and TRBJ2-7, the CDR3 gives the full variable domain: DTGVSQNPRHKITKRGQNVTFRCDPISEHNRLYWYRQTLGQGPEFLTYFQNEAQLEKSRLLSDRFSAERPKGSFSTLEIQRTEQGDSAMYLCASSLDRVGEQYFGPGTRLTVT.

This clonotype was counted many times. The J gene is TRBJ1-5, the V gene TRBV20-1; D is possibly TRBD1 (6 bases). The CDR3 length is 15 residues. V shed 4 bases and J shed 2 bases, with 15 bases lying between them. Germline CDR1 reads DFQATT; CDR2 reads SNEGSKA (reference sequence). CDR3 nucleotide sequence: TGCAGTGCTATTAGCTCGGGGGGCGGCAATCAGCCCCAGCATTTT. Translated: CSAISSGGGNQPQHF.

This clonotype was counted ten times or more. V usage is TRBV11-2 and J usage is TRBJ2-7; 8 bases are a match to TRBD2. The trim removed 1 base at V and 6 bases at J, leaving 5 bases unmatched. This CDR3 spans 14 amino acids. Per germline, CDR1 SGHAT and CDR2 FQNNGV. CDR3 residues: CASSLGTSFSEQYF. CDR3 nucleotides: TGTGCCAGCAGCTTAGGGACTAGCTTTTCCGAGCAGTACTTC.

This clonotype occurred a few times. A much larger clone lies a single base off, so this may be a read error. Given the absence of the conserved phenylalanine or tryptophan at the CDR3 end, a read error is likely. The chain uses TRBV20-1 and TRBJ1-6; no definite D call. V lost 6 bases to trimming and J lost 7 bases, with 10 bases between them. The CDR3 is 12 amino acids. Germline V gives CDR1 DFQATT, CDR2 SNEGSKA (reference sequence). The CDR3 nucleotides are TGCAGTGCCCCCCTGGGAAATTCACCCCTCCACTGT. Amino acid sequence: CSAPLGNSPLHC.

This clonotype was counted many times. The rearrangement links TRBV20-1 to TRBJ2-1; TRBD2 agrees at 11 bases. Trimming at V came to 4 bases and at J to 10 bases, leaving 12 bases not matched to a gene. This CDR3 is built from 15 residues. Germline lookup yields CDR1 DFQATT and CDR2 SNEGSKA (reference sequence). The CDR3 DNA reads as TGCAGTGCTATACTTTATAGCGGGGGGGCATACGAGCAGTTCTTC. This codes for CSAILYSGGAYEQFF.

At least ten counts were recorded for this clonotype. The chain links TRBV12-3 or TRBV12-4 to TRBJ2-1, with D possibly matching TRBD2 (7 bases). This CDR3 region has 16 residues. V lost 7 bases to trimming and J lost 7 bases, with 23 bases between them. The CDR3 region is CASTLGSGGLGNEQFF. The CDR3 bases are TGTGCCAGCACCCTAGGGTCGGGGGGCCTTGGGAATGAGCAGTTCTTC.

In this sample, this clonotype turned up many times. This CDR3 reads CASSQEAQIYEQYF. The CDR3 DNA follows: TGTGCCAGCAGCCAAGAGGCACAAATCTACGAGCAGTACTTC. The chain recombines TRBV7-2 with TRBJ2-7; D not certain. CDR3 length: 14 amino acids. Germline CDR1 SGHTA, CDR2 FQGNSA. V lost 5 bases and J 3 bases, leaving 14 bases between the germline ends.